The next 16 T cell receptor beta chains were all read from a single sample in a study of blood T cell repertoires in COVID-19. Only in-frame clones appear in the TCRdb table, and some are missing; sequencing was by immunoSEQ multiplex PCR. Of some 80,000 clones in the sample, roughly 80% were seen once. Specimen: peripheral blood. These receptors were obtained from a woman aged 70-85 years with acute or convalescent COVID-19.

The CDR3, as DNA: TGTGCCAGCAGCCCAGCGGCGCGGTGGCACGAGCAGTACTTC. Its protein is CASSPAARWHEQYF. The chain joins TRBV3-1 (or the pseudogene TRBV3-2) to TRBJ2-7, with D maybe TRBD2 (5 bases). The CDR3 contains 14 residues. V lost 4 bases and J lost 5, with 15 bases in between. CDR1 and CDR2 (germline): LGHDT, YNNKEL (reference sequence).

The chain recombines TRBV29-1 with TRBJ2-7; D is perhaps TRBD2 (6 bases). V was pared by 6 bases and J by 6 bases, with 18 bases between. The CDR3 has 13 amino acids. Germline values: CDR1 SQVTM, CDR2 ANQGSEA. As DNA, the CDR3 is TGCAGCGTCAAGACGACGGGAGTGAGCGAGCAGTACTTC. This translates into CSVKTTGVSEQYF.

The table lists this clone with a few counts. This chain uses TRBV19 with TRBJ2-7, with a weak D call TRBD1 (6 bases). V lost 8 bases and J lost 4, with 21 bases in between. The CDR3 is 15 residues long. CDR1 and CDR2 from the germline V gene are LNHDA and SQIVND (reference sequence). The chain's CDR3 is CASAEQGKGAYEQYF. CDR3 DNA: TGTGCCAGTGCGGAACAGGGAAAAGGGGCTTACGAGCAGTACTTC.

This clone was recorded only once. This chain uses TRBV2 with TRBJ2-7; no clear D gene. CDR1 SNHLY and CDR2 FYNNEI come from the germline V gene. The CDR3 loop spans 13 amino acids. Deletions cut 7 bases from V and 6 bases from J, with 16 bases between. DNA of the CDR3: TGTGCCAGCAACCCCTCTTTAGTAAGCGAGCAGTACTTC. As protein: CASNPSLVSEQYF.

The V and J genes are TRBV2 and TRBJ2-7; a weak D match, TRBD1 (5 bases). Germline V gene data show CDR1 as SNHLY and CDR2 as FYNNEI. The CDR3 has 15 residues. Trimming stripped 2 bases from V and 1 base from J, with 12 bases between. The CDR3 nucleotides read TGTGCCAGCAGTGAAACCCTGACAGATTCCTACGAGCAGTACTTC. This codes for CASSETLTDSYEQYF.

Only a few counts were recorded for this clone. V gene TRBV2 combines with J gene TRBJ2-1, with TRBD1 identical over 7 bases. The CDR3 loop spans 13 amino acids. Germline V CDR1 and CDR2: SNHLY, FYNNEI. V shed 7 bases, J shed 3 bases, and the junction held 3 bases outside the gene matches. Written as DNA, the CDR3 is TGTGCCAGCACAGGGACAGACTACAATGAGCAGTTCTTC. Translating it yields CASTGTDYNEQFF.

The chain is built from TRBV9 and TRBJ1-4; TRBD1 might be the D (6 bases). Per the germline V gene, CDR1 is SGDLS and CDR2 is YYNGEE. CDR3 length: 15 amino acids. V dropped 3 bases and J dropped 3 bases, with 12 bases sitting between them. The CDR3 DNA reads TGTGCCAGCAGCGAGGGGGTAGGAGCTAATGAAAAACTGTTTTTT. Protein product: CASSEGVGANEKLFF.

The chain joins TRBV7-2 to TRBJ2-7; TRBD2 agrees at 7 bases. Germline lookup yields CDR1 SGHTA and CDR2 FQGNSA. V shed 1 base, J shed 0 bases, and the junction held 3 bases outside the gene matches. The CDR3 is 15 amino acids. In DNA, the CDR3 is TGTGCCAGCAGCTTAGGTCTAGCGGTCTCCTACGAGCAGTACTTC. It yields the protein CASSLGLAVSYEQYF.

This clone has more than one count but fewer than ten. The chain carries TRBV28 and TRBJ1-5, with D perhaps TRBD1 (5 bases). Trimming shortened V by 2 bases and J by 9 bases, and 11 bases separated the two germline ends. The germline CDR1 and CDR2 sequences are MDHEN and SYDVKM. This CDR3 spans 13 amino acids. The CDR3 bases are TGTGCCAGCAGTTTAGACGGGCAGGGGCCCCAGCATTTT. Residues: CASSLDGQGPQHF.

V and J are TRBV6-5 and TRBJ2-2, with D possibly matching TRBD1 (5 bases). V shed 8 bases and J shed 0 bases, with 7 bases lying between them. Germline V gene data show CDR1 as MNHEY and CDR2 as SVGAGI. This CDR3 region has 13 residues. CDR3 sequence reads: CASLTANTGELFF. DNA for the CDR3: TGTGCCAGCCTGACAGCGAACACCGGGGAGCTGTTTTTT.

V and J are TRBV24-1 and TRBJ2-3; 9 positions agree with TRBD2. The V gene's germline CDR1 is KGHDR and CDR2 SFDVKD. CDR3 size: 18 residues. V shed 1 base and J 3 bases; nucleotides not matched to a gene: 10. Here the CDR3 reads CATSDFWREGGWTDTQYF. The CDR3 DNA reads TGTGCCACCAGTGATTTTTGGCGGGAGGGGGGATGGACAGATACGCAGTATTTT.

The chain carries TRBV9 and TRBJ2-1; 10 nucleotides match TRBD2. Looked up from germline, CDR1 is SGDLS and CDR2 is YYNGEE. The CDR3 consists of 18 residues. V shed 0 bases and J 4 bases; nucleotides not matched to a gene: 10. CDR3 nucleotide sequence: TGTGCCAGCAGCGTAGACCCCTCTCTAGCGGGAGTTTACAATGAGCAGTTCTTC. Translation: CASSVDPSLAGVYNEQFF.

The chain joins TRBV3-1 (or the pseudogene TRBV3-2) to TRBJ1-2, with D perhaps matching TRBD1 (6 bases). The germline V and J ends were trimmed by 0 bases and 8 bases, with 22 bases remaining between them. CDR3 length equals 17 residues. Per the germline V gene, CDR1 is LGHDT and CDR2 is YNNKEL (reference sequence). The CDR3 sequence: CASSQEGGGRAALGYTF. The CDR3 DNA follows: TGTGCCAGCAGCCAAGAAGGGGGGGGACGGGCCGCGTTGGGCTACACCTTC.

This clone has just a few counts. The CDR3 sequence: CATSDPRNGGKGPQHF. The CDR3 DNA reads as TGTGCCACCAGTGACCCCCGAAATGGAGGGAAAGGGCCCCAGCATTTT. The rearrangement joins TRBV24-1 to TRBJ1-5; D unresolved. This CDR3 is built from 16 residues. With 4 bases removed from V and 9 bases from J, the gap between germline ends came to 21 bases. Germline-derived CDR1 and CDR2 are KGHDR and SFDVKD.

This clone occurred a few times. The chain links TRBV19 to TRBJ2-1; TRBD2 matches at 11 bases. Germline loops: CDR1 LNHDA, CDR2 SQIVND (reference sequence). The V segment lost 6 bases and the J segment 4 bases; nucleotides outside the gene matches: 5. The CDR3 loop spans 15 amino acids. The CDR3 DNA reads as TGTGCCAGTAGACCACTAGCGGGGGCTTACAATGAGCAGTTCTTC. It specifies CASRPLAGAYNEQFF.

This sequence joins TRBV7-2 and TRBJ2-1; D remains unclear. The V end lost 4 bases, the J end lost 8 bases, and 12 bases lay between the germline ends. The CDR3 is 13 residues long. From germline, CDR1 is SGHTA and CDR2 FQGNSA. CDR3 in DNA: TGTGCCAGCAGCTCGAGGATTAGACATGAGCAGTTCTTC. It is translated as CASSSRIRHEQFF.